Below, one TCR beta chain is given with its context. The sample originates from a study of blood T cell repertoires in COVID-19. Overall study context: Sites in the United States, Italy and Spain provided acute and convalescent COVID-19 samples. Sample material is recorded as cDNA or gDNA derived from T cells, B-cell-depleted T cells, or PBMCs.

Germline-derived CDR1 and CDR2 are SGHKS and YYEKEE (reference sequence). The junction had 3 bases not matched to a gene; V was cut back by 3 bases and J by 2 bases. The length of the CDR3 is 15 residues. Per the authors' pipeline: By means of reference gene primer amplification, nucleated cell counts were estimated. Profiled with immunoSEQ multiplex PCR; TCRdb holds only in-frame clones, not every one. V and J calls and clone size are as listed in that table; D and trimming were resolved from the DNA. The table records around 68,000 clones, around 86% of them present only once. Sequencing was done on a sample of peripheral blood. This rearrangement joins TRBV5-5 to TRBJ1-4; 8 nucleotides align to TRBD1. This TCR came from a human donor in a cohort sampled during active COVID-19. The CDR3 reads CASSSTGVTNEKLFF. CDR3 DNA sequence: TGTGCCAGCAGCTCGACAGGGGTGACTAATGAAAAACTGTTTTTT.